The 11 T cell receptor beta chains presented below share a single source sample, sequenced in a study of graft-versus-host responses after intestinal transplantation. The repertoire was sequenced with immunoSEQ multiplex PCR; TCRdb's copy has only in-frame clones and lacks some. This table has about 90,000 clones, around 83% appearing once. For these receptors, no antigen is known. Sequenced here: unstimulated CD8+ T cells sorted from spleen or lymph node cells, sampled before intestinal transplant. The receptors originated from a human donor who received an intestinal transplant.

Remarks on this clone: The identical CDR3 is also encoded by other nucleotide sequences in the sample. This chain joins TRBV5-4 and TRBJ2-5; D gene ambiguous. V was shortened by 0 bases and J by 5 bases, with 8 bases between the two germline ends. The V gene's germline CDR1 is SGHNT and CDR2 YYREEE (reference sequence). CDR3 length: 13 residues. Written as DNA, the CDR3 is TGTGCCAGCAGCTTGGGGGGTGTGGAGACCCAGTACTTC. It encodes CASSLGGVETQYF. Combining the CDR3 with reference TRBV5-4 and TRBJ2-5 gives the whole variable domain ETGVTQSPTHLIKTRGQQVTLRCSSQSGHNTVSWYQQALGQGPQFIFQYYREEENGRGNFPPRFSGLQFPNYSSELNVNALELDDSALYLCASSLGGVETQYFGPGTRLLVL.

This clone appeared a single time. The chain is built from TRBV19 and TRBJ1-6, with D unresolved. The length of the CDR3 is 17 residues. Germline-derived CDR1 and CDR2 are LNHDA and SQIVND (reference sequence). Trimming removed 4 bases from V and 8 bases from J, with 21 bases in between. The CDR3 is CASSRRSASPAYSPLHF. CDR3 nucleotides: TGTGCCAGTAGTAGGCGGTCCGCAAGCCCAGCCTATTCACCCCTCCACTTT.

As DNA, the CDR3 is TGTGCCAGCAGCCTGGACTACCCAACCTACAATGAGCAGTTCTTC. Protein sequence: CASSLDYPTYNEQFF. This chain joins TRBV4-2 and TRBJ2-1; a weak D match, TRBD2 (6 bases). CDR1 LGHNA and CDR2 YNFKEQ come from the germline V gene. The CDR3 has 15 amino acids. The V and J ends lost 4 bases and 2 bases respectively, with 12 bases between them.

This clone was seen a single time. The CDR3, as DNA: TGTGCCAGCAGTCTCCTGGGACTAGCGATAGCTACAGATACGCAGTATTTT. It codes for CASSLLGLAIATDTQYF. The chain couples TRBV28 to TRBJ2-3; 10 bases are a match to TRBD2. The CDR3 has 17 residues. Unmatched junction bases numbered 11, after V lost 5 bases and J lost 3 bases. Germline V CDR1 and CDR2: MDHEN, SYDVKM.

This chain uses TRBV28 with TRBJ2-5; D is unclear. CDR1 and CDR2 (germline): MDHEN, SYDVKM. This CDR3 is 15 amino acids long. Trimming cost V 5 bases and J 2 bases, with 15 bases left between them. Written as DNA, the CDR3 is TGTGCCAGCAGTGGCGCCGGCAGATGGCAAGAGACCCAGTACTTC. It specifies CASSGAGRWQETQYF.

The chain employs TRBV13 and TRBJ2-7; perhaps TRBD1 as D (5 bases). The CDR3 is 13 amino acids. Trimming cost V 4 bases and J 0 bases, with 7 bases left between them. Germline-derived CDR1 and CDR2 are PRHDT and FYEKMQ (reference sequence). This chain's CDR3 is CASSSGFSYEQYF. In DNA, the CDR3 is TGTGCCAGCAGCTCAGGGTTCTCCTACGAGCAGTACTTC.

This clone was observed a single time. The chain employs TRBV14 and TRBJ1-1; D gene ambiguous. The CDR3 loop spans 15 amino acids. The germline gives CDR1 SGHDN, CDR2 FVKESK. V lost 4 bases, J lost 2 bases, and 14 bases lay in between. The CDR3 DNA reads as TGTGCCAGCAGCCCTCTCAATTGGCTTAACACTGAAGCTTTCTTT. Residues: CASSPLNWLNTEAFF. Based on the CDR3 plus reference TRBV14 and TRBJ1-1, the full variable domain is EAGVTQFPSHSVIEKGQTVTLRCDPISGHDNLYWYRRVMGKEIKFLLHFVKESKQDESGMPNNRFLAERTGGTYSTLKVQPAELEDSGVYFCASSPLNWLNTEAFFGQGTRLTVV.

In its sample, this clone was seen once. The chain has TRBV11-2 and TRBJ2-1, with TRBD2 matching over 11 bases. This CDR3 spans 16 amino acids. From germline, CDR1 is SGHAT and CDR2 FQNNGV. The trim removed 2 bases at V and 4 bases at J, leaving 4 bases unmatched. DNA for the CDR3: TGTGCCAGCAGCTTACTAGGACTAGCGGGTTACAATGAGCAGTTCTTC. This sequence encodes CASSLLGLAGYNEQFF. The full variable domain, in which reference TRBV11-2 and TRBJ2-1 provide the parts outside the CDR3, is EAGVAQSPRYKIIEKRQSVAFWCNPISGHATLYWYQQILGQGPKLLIQFQNNGVVDDSQLPKDRFSAERLKGVDSTLKIQPAKLEDSAVYLCASSLLGLAGYNEQFFGPGTRLTVL.

Worth noting for this clone: Other DNA sequences within the sample encode an identical CDR3. CDR3 sequence reads: CASSSGANVLTF. For the CDR3, the DNA is TGTGCCAGCAGCTCTGGGGCCAACGTCCTGACTTTC. The V call is TRBV5-6, the J call TRBJ2-6; D call uncertain. Per germline, CDR1 SGHDT and CDR2 YYEEEE. V lost 3 bases to trimming and J lost 2 bases, with 0 bases between them. This CDR3 comprises 12 residues.

The chain employs TRBV18 and TRBJ1-1; the D gene is possibly TRBD1 (5 bases). The CDR3 sequence is 14 residues long. V lost 4 bases and J 1 base, leaving 10 bases between the germline ends. From germline, CDR1 is KGHSH and CDR2 LQKENI. The CDR3 bases are TGTGCCAGCTCACACCCGGGACCGAACACTGAAGCTTTCTTT. It codes for CASSHPGPNTEAFF. Complete variable domain (other parts from reference TRBV18 and TRBJ1-1): NAGVMQNPRHLVRRRGQEARLRCSPMKGHSHVYWYRQLPEEGLKFMVYLQKENIIDESGMPKERFSAEFPKEGPSILRIQQVVRGDSAAYFCASSHPGPNTEAFFGQGTRLTVV.

This sequence joins TRBV30 and TRBJ2-1; D remains ambiguous. The CDR3 is 14 amino acids. Germline lookup yields CDR1 GTSNPN and CDR2 SVGIG (reference sequence). V lost 0 bases and J 4 bases, leaving 10 bases between the germline ends. CDR3 sequence reads: CAWSVRLLYNEQFF. The CDR3, as DNA: TGTGCCTGGAGTGTGAGACTCCTATACAATGAGCAGTTCTTC.